These T cell receptor beta chains were read from a single sample in a study of monozygotic twins with inflammatory bowel disease. One entry per CDR3 protein, without DNA, is what TCRdb gives after re-calling the 5' RACE reads. The listing records 310,000 or so distinct CDR3 sequences. Sequencing was done on a sample of blood. These TCRs come from a human donor with ulcerative colitis or Crohn's disease, or a healthy co-twin of an affected twin (not recorded which). Both conserved end residues are part of each CDR3.

J: TRBJ1-1; V: TRBV5-5; CDR3: CASRDRGGTEAFF
J: TRBJ2-1; V: TRBV4-2; CDR3: CASSHRTGGRGNEQFF
J: TRBJ2-3; V: TRBV12-3/TRBV12-4; CDR3: CASSFRTGKKNF
J: TRBJ2-7; V: TRBV28; CDR3: CASSFFLEQYF
J: TRBJ2-1; V: TRBV11-2; CDR3: CASRLGQGAYNEQFF
J: TRBJ2-5; V: TRBV20-1; CDR3: CSARSGETQYF
J: TRBJ1-1; V: TRBV4-3; CDR3: CASSQAGVMNTEAFF
J: TRBJ2-3; V: TRBV6-4; CDR3: CASASRSGGADTQYF
J: TRBJ2-3; V: TRBV5-1; CDR3: CASSPSQDRRTDTQYF
J: TRBJ2-5; V: TRBV20-1; CDR3: CSARPPGETQYF
J: TRBJ2-1; V: TRBV4-2; CDR3: CASSQAITGAREQFF
J: TRBJ2-3; V: TRBV6-1; CDR3: CASKGLAGGRTDTQYF
J: TRBJ2-5; V: TRBV20-1; CDR3: CSAMRSGAQETQYF
J: TRBJ1-3; V: TRBV12-3/TRBV12-4; CDR3: CASSPRLGQGINTIYF
J: TRBJ1-2; V: TRBV29-1; CDR3: CSVQTGGIYGYTF
J: TRBJ2-1; V: TRBV5-1; CDR3: CASSLRGNLGLGEQFF
J: TRBJ2-1; V: TRBV20-1; CDR3: CSERTFVAGNYNEQFF
J: TRBJ1-1; V: TRBV11-2; CDR3: CASSLVGRENTEAFF
J: TRBJ2-5; V: TRBV7-9; CDR3: CASSSWLETQYF
J: TRBJ2-1; V: TRBV3-1; CDR3: CASSHSGTGGNEQFF
J: TRBJ2-5; V: TRBV3-1; CDR3: CASSPQGPRRGETQYF
J: TRBJ1-2; V: TRBV29-1; CDR3: CSVVGEIRYGYTF
J: TRBJ2-1; V: TRBV5-1; CDR3: CASSLGSNGGEQFF
J: TRBJ2-1; V: TRBV11-3; CDR3: CASSLRGQGAWNEQFF
J: TRBJ2-2; V: TRBV28; CDR3: CASSRQGGDTGELFF
J: TRBJ2-7; V: TRBV6-1; CDR3: CASSALPLGEQYF
J: TRBJ2-3; V: TRBV29-1; CDR3: CSVEGTTDTQYF
J: TRBJ2-3; V: TRBV29-1; CDR3: CSFSMSTDTQYF
J: TRBJ1-5; V: TRBV10-3; CDR3: CAISEGVKGQPQHF
J: TRBJ2-1; V: TRBV12-3/TRBV12-4; CDR3: CASGKGGSYNEQFF
J: TRBJ2-5; V: TRBV5-1; CDR3: CASNRAGLQETQYF
J: TRBJ1-1; V: TRBV2; CDR3: CASSSTGGMNTEAFF
J: TRBJ2-7; V: TRBV29-1; CDR3: CSVGVVGSYEQYF
J: TRBJ2-5; V: TRBV10-1; CDR3: CASSESRTGQETQYF
J: TRBJ2-1; V: TRBV12-3/TRBV12-4; CDR3: CAGSLVRTNTNEQFF